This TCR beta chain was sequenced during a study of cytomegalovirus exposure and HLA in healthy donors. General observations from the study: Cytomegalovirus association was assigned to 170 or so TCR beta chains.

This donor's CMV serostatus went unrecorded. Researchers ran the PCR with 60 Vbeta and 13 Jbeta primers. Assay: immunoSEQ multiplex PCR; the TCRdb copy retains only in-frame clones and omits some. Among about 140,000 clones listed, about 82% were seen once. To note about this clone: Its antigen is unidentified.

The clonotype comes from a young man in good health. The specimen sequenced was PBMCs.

CDR3 nucleotides: TGTGCCAGTAGTCCTGGACAGAGTTATAATTCACCCCTCCACTTT. Amino acids: CASSPGQSYNSPLHF. The chain employs TRBV19 and TRBJ1-6; D possibly corresponds to TRBD1 (6 bases). This CDR3 is built from 15 residues. V dropped 5 bases and J dropped 4 bases, with 12 bases sitting between them. From germline, CDR1 is LNHDA and CDR2 SQIVND (reference sequence).